This T cell receptor (beta chain) stems from a study of blood T cell repertoires in COVID-19. Background on the study: Sample material is recorded as cDNA or gDNA derived from T cells, B-cell-depleted T cells, or PBMCs.

The V gene lost 3 bases and the J gene lost 5 bases, with 11 bases spanning the gap. The CDR3 runs 14 residues. Germline V gene lookup returns CDR1 SGHTA and CDR2 FQGNSA. Only in-frame clones appear in the TCRdb table, and some are missing; sequencing was by immunoSEQ multiplex PCR. The sample contains approximately 200,000 clones, around 90% of which appear only once. Cohort 3 recovery required two negative PCRs, clearance, or symptom resolution. The material sequenced was PBMCs or T cells enriched from blood (not recorded which). The chain carries TRBV7-2 and TRBJ2-1, with TRBD2 as a possible D gene (6 bases). The sequence was collected from a young man who had recovered from COVID-19. CDR3 in amino acids: CASSFSGPNNEQFF. CDR3 DNA sequence: TGTGCCAGCAGCTTTAGCGGCCCTAACAATGAGCAGTTCTTC.